The source of this T cell receptor beta chain is a study of CXCR3-negative and CXCR3-positive naive CD8 T cells. Points from the study as a whole: Whereas memory cells differed, naive CXCR3-negative and CXCR3-positive cells shared similar TRBV-TRBJ usage. In cryopreserved cells, CXCR3 expression partially decreased, and fresh PBMCs were used in most assays. Diversity ran similarly high across both naive subsets but far lower in memory CD8+ cells.

5' RACE that incorporated UMI labels was used to prepare the TRB cDNA libraries. Using the 5' RACE reads, TCRdb records one entry per CDR3 protein without DNA. This repertoire includes approximately 88,000 distinct CDR3 sequences. With respect to this clonotype: The antigen is unknown.

From germline, CDR1 is SQVTM and CDR2 ANQGSEA. The CDR3 is made up of 12 amino acids. The origin of this receptor is a human donor in good health. Some clones in this sample may be carry-over from other donors' samples. The chain is built from TRBV29-1 and TRBJ2-7; TCRdb indicates TRBD2, and absent DNA this call remains unverified. The material sequenced was naive CXCR3- CD8+ T cells from blood. The sample's subset: CD45RO-CCR7+CD27+CD95- naive CD8+ T cells lacking CXCR3 (TNR3-). This CDR3 reads CSAETGTHEQYF.